The 2 T cell receptor beta chains below were found in one sample sequenced in a study of shared clonotypes between healthy human individuals. Using immunoSEQ multiplex PCR, the repertoire was profiled, and TCRdb retains in-frame clones only, with some absent. The sample records fewer than 2.5 million clones, 93% being singletons. Sequenced: naive CD4+ T cells from PBMCs. Regarding subset: CD45RA+ positively selected. These receptors were taken from a man between 18 and 29 years old in good health. Some clones in this sample may be carry-over from other donors' samples.

The V call is TRBV18, the J call TRBJ1-4; 8 positions agree with TRBD1. Germline V gene lookup returns CDR1 KGHSH and CDR2 LQKENI. The CDR3 spans 14 residues. J lost 6 bases, V lost 4 bases, and 4 bases had no gene match. The CDR3 DNA reads as TGTGCCAGCTCACGACAGGGGTCGGATGAAAAACTGTTTTTT. Its protein is CASSRQGSDEKLFF.

This clone has a handful of counts. The chain carries TRBV14 and TRBJ1-1, with 7 bases aligning to TRBD1. CDR1 SGHDN and CDR2 FVKESK come from the germline V gene. The V segment lost 3 bases and the J segment 10 bases; nucleotides outside the gene matches: 11. This CDR3 spans 14 amino acids. CDR3 region: CASSQVHSRGGAFF. CDR3 bases: TGTGCCAGCAGCCAGGTTCACTCCAGGGGGGGAGCTTTCTTT.